Listed below are T cell receptor beta chains from one sample, sequenced in a study of HIV-infected patients and healthy controls. TCRdb re-analysed the 5' RACE reads in MiXCR, keeping a single row per CDR3 protein. Of around 20,000 distinct CDR3 sequences listed, over 9% are singletons. Sequenced material: blood. All receptors derive from an adult in good health. Each CDR3 is given with its conserved first and last residue. D genes are given only for firm matches. Size is stated for part of the rows, as once, few or many counts, or as a class when the clone is expanded.

J,V,D,size,CDR3,DNA
TRBJ2-7,TRBV2,TRBD2,-,CASSELLAGAVGF,TGTGCCAGCAGTGAATTACTAGCGGGGGCTGTGGGCTTC
TRBJ1-4,TRBV20-1,-,medium-sized,CSVTRGANEKLFF,TGCAGTGTCACGCGGGGTGCTAATGAAAAACTGTTTTTT
TRBJ2-3,TRBV20-1,TRBD2,medium-sized,CSARAGSGGARSPDTQYF,TGCAGTGCTAGAGCGGGTAGCGGGGGGGCCAGATCCCCAGATACGCAGTATTTT
TRBJ2-3,TRBV5-6,-,-,CASSVSVGPTDTQYF,TGTGCCAGCAGCGTGTCCGTGGGCCCCACAGATACGCAGTATTTT
TRBJ1-1,TRBV5-1,TRBD1,many,CASSARQGADTEAFF,TGCGCCAGCAGCGCGAGACAGGGGGCGGACACTGAAGCTTTCTTT
TRBJ2-5,TRBV9,-,few,CASSVLTETQYF,TGTGCCAGCAGCGTCCTAACTGAGACCCAGTACTTC
TRBJ2-1,TRBV7-9,TRBD2,many,CASSPRGGGARNEQFF,TGTGCCAGCAGTCCCCGGGGGGGGGGCGCTCGGAATGAGCAGTTCTTC
TRBJ2-2,TRBV12-3/TRBV12-4,-,few,CASSLTSGGELFF,TGTGCCAGCAGTTTAACATCAGGCGGGGAGCTGTTTTTT
TRBJ2-7,TRBV20-1,-,few,CSAGRLDSYEQYF,TGCAGTGCCGGGCGGCTGGATTCCTACGAGCAGTACTTC
TRBJ2-1,TRBV27,TRBD2,medium-sized,CASSWGTTGEQFF,TGTGCCAGCAGTTGGGGGACTACGGGTGAGCAGTTCTTC
TRBJ2-6,TRBV6-5,-,medium-sized,CASSYVGSGANVLTF,TGTGCCAGCAGTTACGTGGGTTCTGGGGCCAACGTCCTGACTTTC
TRBJ1-4,TRBV11-2,TRBD1,-,CASSLFDLGGTRKKLFF,TGTGCCAGCAGCTTATTCGACTTAGGGGGCACAAGGAAAAAACTGTTTTTT
TRBJ1-1,TRBV6-5,-,many,CASRVSGGDYWAEAFF,TGTGCCAGCCGCGTTTCCGGGGGCGACTATTGGGCTGAAGCTTTCTTT
TRBJ2-7,TRBV18,-,many,CASSSLGIPYEQYF,TGTGCCAGCTCATCCCTAGGAATCCCCTACGAGCAGTACTTC
TRBJ2-2,TRBV7-3,TRBD2,many,CASSLGGDGYTGELFF,TGTGCCAGCAGCTTAGGGGGGGACGGCTACACCGGGGAGCTGTTTTTT
TRBJ1-2,TRBV30,-,many,CAWMWGGAGNGYTF,TGTGCCTGGATGTGGGGGGGGGCAGGCAATGGCTACACCTTC
TRBJ2-3,TRBV6-6,TRBD2,medium-sized,CASSSLSRGGRDTQYF,TGTGCCAGCAGTTCCCTATCTCGGGGGGGCAGAGATACGCAGTATTTT
TRBJ2-2,TRBV2,-,-,CASRGPGRNTGELFF,TGTGCCAGCAGGGGACCGGGACGCAACACCGGGGAGCTGTTTTTT
TRBJ2-7,TRBV3-1,-,few,CASSQSGIRYEQYF,TGTGCCAGCAGCCAATCCGGGATCCGCTACGAGCAGTACTTC
TRBJ1-1,TRBV15,TRBD1,medium-sized,CATQKPGGPEAFF,TGTGCCACCCAAAAACCAGGGGGCCCTGAAGCTTTCTTT
TRBJ1-1,TRBV6-2/TRBV6-3,-,medium-sized,CASRWEGITEAFF,TGTGCCAGCCGGTGGGAGGGAATCACTGAAGCTTTCTTT
TRBJ2-1,TRBV6-5,-,few,CASSLPGVYNEQFF,TGTGCCAGCAGTTTACCGGGGGTATACAATGAGCAGTTCTTC
TRBJ1-2,TRBV29-1,-,many,CSATDRLYGYTF,TGCAGCGCTACTGACAGGCTCTATGGCTACACCTTC
TRBJ1-3,TRBV11-2,-,-,CASSLSSVVDRRRNTIYF,TGTGCCAGCAGCTTATCGTCCGTAGTCGACAGACGAAGAAACACCATATATTTT
TRBJ2-5,TRBV11-2,-,many,CASSLVGETQYF,TGTGCCAGCAGCTTAGTTGGCGAGACCCAGTACTTC
TRBJ1-1,TRBV7-6,-,medium-sized,CASSLGGGVWITEAFF,TGTGCCAGCAGCTTAGGTGGTGGGGTATGGATCACTGAAGCTTTCTTT
TRBJ2-5,TRBV29-1,-,medium-sized,CSVEDHGRPGETQYF,TGCAGCGTTGAAGATCACGGCAGGCCGGGGGAGACCCAGTACTTC
TRBJ1-5,TRBV18,-,medium-sized,CASSLRRDNQPQHF,TGTGCCAGCTCACTCCGACGGGACAATCAGCCCCAGCATTTT
TRBJ2-3,TRBV6-6,-,few,CASTPARGTDTQYF,TGTGCCAGCACCCCGGCTCGGGGCACAGATACGCAGTATTTT
TRBJ1-1,TRBV5-1,-,few,CASSFQAGSATEAFF,TGCGCCAGCAGCTTCCAGGCAGGTAGCGCCACTGAAGCTTTCTTT
TRBJ1-2,TRBV28,-,-,CASSPRGSTPVNYGYTF,TGTGCCAGCAGTCCCCGAGGTAGTACCCCCGTAAACTATGGCTACACCTTC
TRBJ1-1,TRBV5-5,-,many,CASSPHTGILITEAFF,TGTGCCAGCAGCCCGCATACAGGGATTTTAATCACTGAAGCTTTCTTT
TRBJ2-7,TRBV20-1,-,medium-sized,CSAGTDRTIEREQYF,TGCAGTGCTGGCACAGACAGAACAATAGAGAGGGAGCAGTACTTC
TRBJ2-5,TRBV25-1,-,many,CASSDGGEETQYF,TGTGCCAGCAGTGATGGCGGTGAAGAGACCCAGTACTTC
TRBJ1-5,TRBV28,-,medium-sized,CASSPPGTPYQPQHF,TGTGCCAGCAGTCCCCCCGGGACCCCCTACCAGCCCCAGCATTTT
TRBJ2-6,TRBV3-1,-,many,CASSQEGRLFNPSGANVLTF,TGTGCCAGCAGCCAAGAAGGTCGTTTATTTAATCCCTCTGGGGCCAACGTCCTGACTTTC
TRBJ1-1,TRBV20-1,-,many,CSARGDYRNTEAFF,TGCAGTGCTAGAGGGGACTACCGGAACACTGAAGCTTTCTTT